This T cell receptor beta chain was retrieved from a study of human T cells and chemical hapten exposure. V was shortened by 4 bases and J by 6 bases, with 4 bases between the two germline ends. CDR1 and CDR2 from the germline V gene are SNHLY and FYNNEI. This CDR3 has 11 amino acids. The time point was: patch test 2, 6 weeks after DPC sensitization. Sample treatment: therapeutic diphenylcyclopropenone sensitization with weekly scalp DPC. This clonotype was observed at least ten times. Via MiXCR, TCRdb re-called the RACE reads, giving one row per CDR3 protein. The sample contains about 95,000 distinct CDR3 sequences, over 10% of which appear only once.

The sample was whole blood, taken in connection with sensitization to the hapten diphenylcyclopropenone (DPC). The TCR originated in a woman in her 40s with alopecia areata. Some clones in this sample may be carry-over from other donors' samples. The chain links TRBV2 to TRBJ2-1; D remains ambiguous. The CDR3 coding sequence is TGTGCCAGCAGTGGAGTCAATGAGCAGTTCTTC. Translating it yields CASSGVNEQFF. The full variable domain, in which reference TRBV2 and TRBJ2-1 provide the parts outside the CDR3, is EPEVTQTPSHQVTQMGQEVILRCVPISNHLYFYWYRQILGQKVEFLVSFYNNEISEKSEIFDDQFSVERPDGSNFTLKIRSTKLEDSAMYFCASSGVNEQFFGPGTRLTVL.